These 25 T cell receptor beta chains share one sample of origin, sequenced in a study of blood T cells in healthy people across ages. Primers used in a second PCR of about 7 to 12 cycles were a sample-barcoded 5' primer and a J-beta primer mix. TCRdb analysed the 5' RACE reads with MiXCR anew, one entry per CDR3 protein. The table lists over 1,500,000 distinct CDR3 sequences, about 39% of them singletons, with roughly 23% in the top ten. The sequencing sample was made of blood. These receptors all come from a human donor in good health.

This clonotype was detected only a few times. The CDR3 DNA sequence: TGTGCCAGCAGCTCAACCGGACAGGGGGCGAGAGGCTACACCTTC. It specifies CASSSTGQGARGYTF. The chain uses TRBV11-2 and TRBJ1-2; 11 bases match TRBD1. The CDR3 length is 15 residues. V lost 4 bases to trimming and J lost 8 bases; unmatched junction nucleotides: 9. Germline V gives CDR1 SGHAT, CDR2 FQNNGV.

In its sample, this clonotype was seen a few times. The chain recombines TRBV21-1 with TRBJ2-3; TRBD1 is the table's D call, not checked against the DNA. TRBV21-1 is tagged as a pseudogene. CDR3 length equals 16 residues. This chain's CDR3 is CASSKVQGISTDTQYF. In DNA form, the CDR3 reads TGTGCCAGCAGCAAAGTGCAGGGGATAAGCACAGATACGCAGTATTTT.

This sequence joins TRBV3-1 and TRBJ2-5; the D is unclear. The J call may be wrong; the DNA end is better matched by TRBJ2-7. The CDR3 extends over 15 amino acids. Germline V gene data show CDR1 as LGHDT and CDR2 as YNNKEL (reference sequence). As DNA, the CDR3 is TGTGCCATCAGTGACATTAAAACAGTGTCCTACGAGCAGTACTTC. Its translation is CAISDIKTVSYEQYF.

The chain carries TRBV5-1 and TRBJ1-1, with D uncertain. CDR1 and CDR2 from the germline V gene are SGHRS and YFSETQ. There are 11 residues in the CDR3. V was cut by 3 bases and J by 8 bases, with 8 bases left in between. The CDR3 here is CASSSNGEAFF. CDR3 coding DNA: TGCGCCAGCAGCTCCAACGGGGAAGCTTTCTTT.

At least ten counts were recorded for this clonotype. The chain is built from TRBV6-5 and TRBJ2-7; the D is unclear. The V end lost 9 bases, the J end lost 0 bases, and 18 bases lay between the germline ends. The CDR3 contains 15 residues. The V gene's germline CDR1 is MNHEY and CDR2 SVGAGI. The CDR3 loop is CARNIRTASSYEQYF. CDR3 sequence (DNA): TGTGCCAGGAACATTAGGACGGCGAGCTCCTACGAGCAGTACTTC.

The J gene is TRBJ1-2, the V gene TRBV20-1, with unresolved D. Germline V CDR1 and CDR2: DFQATT, SNEGSKA (reference sequence). This CDR3 is built from 14 residues. The CDR3 loop is CSVPSGNSNYGYTF. Written as DNA, the CDR3 is TGCTCTGTCCCCTCCGGGAACTCAAACTATGGCTACACCTTC.

This chain links TRBV4-3 with TRBJ2-7, with D hard to call. The V and J ends lost 0 bases and 3 bases respectively, with 9 bases between them. The germline gives CDR1 LGHNA, CDR2 YSLEER. The CDR3 contains 14 residues. The CDR3 here is CASSQELGYYEQYF. For the CDR3, the DNA is TGCGCCAGCAGCCAAGAGCTCGGCTACTACGAGCAGTACTTC.

The chain uses TRBV7-9 and TRBJ1-5, with D possibly matching TRBD1 (5 bases). This CDR3 region has 15 residues. The V gene lost 6 bases and the J gene lost 3 bases, with 15 bases spanning the gap. Germline V gives CDR1 SEHNR, CDR2 FQNEAQ (reference sequence). CDR3 nucleotides: TGTGCCAGCAGTTCCGGGGCCAATGACAATCAGCCCCAGCATTTT. Amino acid sequence: CASSSGANDNQPQHF.

The chain combines TRBV6-2 or TRBV6-3 with TRBJ1-2; no clear D gene. Per the germline V gene, CDR1 is MNHEY and CDR2 is SVGEGT. Trimming removed 6 bases at V and 7 bases at J, with 15 bases between. The CDR3 consists of 13 residues. CDR3 sequence: CASSARSLVGYTF. The CDR3 nucleotides are TGTGCCAGCAGCGCTCGGTCTCTGGTTGGCTACACCTTC.

This clonotype has only a few counts. CDR3 amino acids: CASSLQLEQLKYF. CDR3 bases: TGTGCCAGCAGCCTCCAATTAGAGCAGCTAAAGTACTTC. The chain has TRBV4-2 and TRBJ2-4; D is undetermined. V shed 4 bases and J shed 14 bases, with 18 bases lying between them. CDR1 LGHNA and CDR2 YNFKEQ come from the germline V gene. The CDR3 sequence is 13 residues long.

The chain employs TRBV7-2 and TRBJ1-1; a weak D match, TRBD1 (5 bases). This CDR3 is 16 amino acids long. Trimming took off 2 bases at V and 4 bases at J, with 17 bases between the two ends. Germline values: CDR1 SGHTA, CDR2 FQGNSA. The CDR3: CASSLLVGGVSTEAFF. In DNA form, the CDR3 reads TGTGCCAGCAGCTTACTCGTGGGGGGGGTAAGCACTGAAGCTTTCTTT.

CDR3 DNA: TGTGCCAGCAGTTGGGGATTTGGACAGGCTACTAACTATGGCTACACCTTC. Translating it yields CASSWGFGQATNYGYTF. This chain joins TRBV6-6 and TRBJ1-2; 7 nucleotides match TRBD1. Germline V gene sequence: CDR1 MNHNY, CDR2 SVGAGI (reference sequence). The CDR3 is made up of 17 amino acids. With V trimmed by 4 bases and J by 0 bases, 11 bases remained unmatched.

The V and J genes are TRBV28 and TRBJ1-6; perhaps TRBD1 as D (5 bases). CDR1 MDHEN and CDR2 SYDVKM come from the germline V gene. V shed 3 bases and J shed 7 bases, with 10 bases lying between them. The CDR3 length is 14 residues. CDR3 protein: CASSLGDLNSPLHF. The CDR3 region has the DNA TGTGCCAGCAGTTTGGGGGATTTAAATTCACCCCTCCACTTT. The entire variable domain, with the rest obtained from reference TRBV28 and TRBJ1-6, is as follows: DVKVTQSSRYLVKRTGEKVFLECVQDMDHENMFWYRQDPGLGLRLIYFSYDVKMKEKGDIPEGYSVSREKKERFSLILESASTNQTSMYLCASSLGDLNSPLHFGNGTRLTVT.

The chain joins TRBV7-2 to TRBJ1-2, with D perhaps TRBD1 (6 bases). V gave up 5 bases and J gave up 7 bases, with 26 bases separating them. The CDR3 runs to 17 residues. CDR1 SGHTA and CDR2 FQGNSA come from the germline V gene. The DNA of the CDR3 is TGTGCCAGCAGCAAAACCACGGGACAAGGCCTCTCTGGTGGCTACACCTTC. Translation: CASSKTTGQGLSGGYTF.

The J gene is TRBJ2-7, the V gene TRBV20-1; D may be TRBD1 or TRBD2 (5 bases each). This CDR3 is 16 amino acids long. The V end was cut by 0 bases, the J end by 0 bases, with 15 bases between. Germline values: CDR1 DFQATT, CDR2 SNEGSKA (reference sequence). The CDR3 region has the DNA TGCAGTGCTAGAGATGGGGGATCGGAGAGCTCCTACGAGCAGTACTTC. It specifies CSARDGGSESSYEQYF.

The chain employs TRBV7-9 and TRBJ1-1, with unresolved D. CDR3 length: 13 residues. Per germline, CDR1 SEHNR and CDR2 FQNEAQ (reference sequence). The V end lost 6 bases, the J end lost 2 bases, and 10 bases lay between the germline ends. This CDR3 is CASRIGVNTEAFF. The CDR3 DNA sequence: TGTGCCAGCAGAATTGGGGTCAACACTGAAGCTTTCTTT.

This clonotype was seen a handful of times. The chain uses TRBV12-3 or TRBV12-4 and TRBJ2-1, with 10 bases identical to TRBD2. The length of the CDR3 is 13 residues. The junction had 8 bases not matched to a gene; V was cut back by 3 bases and J by 15 bases. The CDR3 loop is CASSFVGVAGGFF. In DNA, the CDR3 is TGTGCCAGCAGTTTTGTTGGGGTAGCGGGGGGGTTCTTC.

CDR3 region: CASSLELKEDTQYF. The CDR3 DNA follows: TGTGCCAGCAGCTTAGAGTTAAAGGAAGATACGCAGTATTTT. The chain combines TRBV7-9 with TRBJ2-3; D uncertain. V lost 1 base, J lost 5 bases, and 10 bases lay in between. The CDR3 runs to 14 residues. CDR1 and CDR2 from the germline V gene are SEHNR and FQNEAQ (reference sequence).

The chain joins TRBV7-2 to TRBJ2-7; 11 positions match TRBD2. V shed 5 bases and J 3 bases; nucleotides not matched to a gene: 9. CDR3 length: 16 amino acids. From germline, CDR1 is SGHTA and CDR2 FQGNSA. This chain's CDR3 is CASSPAPSGGLYEQYF. The DNA of the CDR3 is TGTGCCAGCAGCCCCGCCCCTAGCGGGGGGCTCTACGAGCAGTACTTC.

About this clonotype: The junction departs from germline at one end; a sequencing error may be responsible. This chain joins TRBV27 and TRBJ1-1; 7 positions agree with TRBD1. The CDR3 runs 18 residues. Germline V gene lookup returns CDR1 MNHEY and CDR2 SMNVEV (reference sequence). The CDR3 region is CASGLESGTEGRNTEAFF. The CDR3 DNA is TGTGCCAGCGGTTTAGAGAGCGGGACAGAAGGAAGGAACACTGAAGCTTTCTTT.

The V and J genes are TRBV20-1 and TRBJ1-5; possibly TRBD1 for D (5 bases). The V gene's germline CDR1 is DFQATT and CDR2 SNEGSKA (reference sequence). This CDR3 contains 14 residues. V was clipped by 3 bases and J by 3 bases, with 12 bases between them. The CDR3 region is CSARQQVLNQPQHF. CDR3 nucleotide sequence: TGCAGTGCTAGGCAACAGGTGCTCAATCAGCCCCAGCATTTT.

The chain recombines TRBV10-3 with TRBJ2-3, with D possibly called TRBD1 or TRBD2 (5 bases each). Germline V gives CDR1 ENHRY, CDR2 SYGVKD. There are 14 residues in the CDR3. The ends were cut back, 6 bases at V and 6 bases at J, with 16 bases in the middle. The CDR3 loop reads CAIRFGHEGDTQYF. In DNA, the CDR3 is TGTGCCATCAGATTTGGCCATGAGGGGGATACGCAGTATTTT.

This sequence joins TRBV6-5 and TRBJ1-4, with no clear D. With 2 bases removed from V and 6 bases from J, the gap between germline ends came to 7 bases. CDR1 and CDR2 (germline): MNHEY, SVGAGI. The CDR3 is 13 amino acids. DNA of the CDR3: TGTGCCAGCAGTTACGGTCCTCATGAAAAACTGTTTTTT. It codes for CASSYGPHEKLFF.

The chain recombines TRBV7-9 with TRBJ2-5, with D possibly matching TRBD2 (6 bases). Trimming removed 5 bases at V and 2 bases at J, with 18 bases between. CDR3 length: 16 residues. CDR1 is SEHNR, CDR2 FQNEAQ, per germline (reference sequence). Written as DNA, the CDR3 is TGTGCCAGCAGCCCCCCCCACCGGGACTCTCAAGAGACCCAGTACTTC. Its translation: CASSPPHRDSQETQYF.

The rearrangement links TRBV20-1 to TRBJ2-1; no clear D. V was clipped by 3 bases and J by 4 bases, with 13 bases between them. Germline CDR1 is DFQATT and CDR2 is SNEGSKA (reference sequence). This CDR3 comprises 14 residues. In nucleotides, the CDR3 is TGCAGTGCTAGTCGGTATAGACTTTACAATGAGCAGTTCTTC. This encodes CSASRYRLYNEQFF.